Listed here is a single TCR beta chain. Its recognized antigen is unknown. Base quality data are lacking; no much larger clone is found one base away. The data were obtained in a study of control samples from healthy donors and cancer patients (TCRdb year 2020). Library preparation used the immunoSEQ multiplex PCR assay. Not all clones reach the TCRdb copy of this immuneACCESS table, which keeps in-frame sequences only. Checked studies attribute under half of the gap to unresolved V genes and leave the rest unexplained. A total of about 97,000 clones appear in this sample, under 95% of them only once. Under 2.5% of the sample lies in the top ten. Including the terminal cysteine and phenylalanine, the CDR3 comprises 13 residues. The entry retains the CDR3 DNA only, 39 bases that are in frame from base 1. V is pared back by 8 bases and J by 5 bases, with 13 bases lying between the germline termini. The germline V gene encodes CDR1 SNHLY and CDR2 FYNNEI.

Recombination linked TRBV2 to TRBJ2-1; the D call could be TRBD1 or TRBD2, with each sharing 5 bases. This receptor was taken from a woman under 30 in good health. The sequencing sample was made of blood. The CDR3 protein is CASLTEGHNEQFF. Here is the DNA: TGTGCCAGCCTGACTGAGGGACACAATGAGCAGTTCTTC.